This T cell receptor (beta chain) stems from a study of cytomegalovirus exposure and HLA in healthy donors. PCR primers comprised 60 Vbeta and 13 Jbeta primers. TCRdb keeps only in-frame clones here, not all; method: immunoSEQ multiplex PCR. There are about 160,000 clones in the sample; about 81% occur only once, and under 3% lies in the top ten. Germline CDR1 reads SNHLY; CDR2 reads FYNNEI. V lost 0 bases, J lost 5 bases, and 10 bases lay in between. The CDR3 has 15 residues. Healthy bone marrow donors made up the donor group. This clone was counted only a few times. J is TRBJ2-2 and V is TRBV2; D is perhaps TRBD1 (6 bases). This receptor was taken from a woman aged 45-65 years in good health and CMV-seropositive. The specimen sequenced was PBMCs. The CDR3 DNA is TGTGCCAGCAGTGAAGCAGTGAGGGGGACCGGGGAGCTGTTTTTT. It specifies CASSEAVRGTGELFF.